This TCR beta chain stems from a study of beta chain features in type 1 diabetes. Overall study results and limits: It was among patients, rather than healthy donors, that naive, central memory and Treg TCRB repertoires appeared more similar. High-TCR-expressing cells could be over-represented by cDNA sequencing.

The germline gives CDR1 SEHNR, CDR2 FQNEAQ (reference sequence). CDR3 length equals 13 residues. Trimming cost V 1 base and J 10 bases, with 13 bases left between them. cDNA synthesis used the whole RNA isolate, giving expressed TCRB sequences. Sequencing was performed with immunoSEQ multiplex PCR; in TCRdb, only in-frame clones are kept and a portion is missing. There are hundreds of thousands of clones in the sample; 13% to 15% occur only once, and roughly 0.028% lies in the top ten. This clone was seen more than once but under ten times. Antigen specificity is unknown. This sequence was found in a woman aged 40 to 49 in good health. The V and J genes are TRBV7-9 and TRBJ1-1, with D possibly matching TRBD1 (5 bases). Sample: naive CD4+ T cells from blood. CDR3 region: CASSLEGVLGAFF. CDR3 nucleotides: TGTGCCAGCAGCTTAGAAGGGGTGCTGGGAGCTTTCTTT.